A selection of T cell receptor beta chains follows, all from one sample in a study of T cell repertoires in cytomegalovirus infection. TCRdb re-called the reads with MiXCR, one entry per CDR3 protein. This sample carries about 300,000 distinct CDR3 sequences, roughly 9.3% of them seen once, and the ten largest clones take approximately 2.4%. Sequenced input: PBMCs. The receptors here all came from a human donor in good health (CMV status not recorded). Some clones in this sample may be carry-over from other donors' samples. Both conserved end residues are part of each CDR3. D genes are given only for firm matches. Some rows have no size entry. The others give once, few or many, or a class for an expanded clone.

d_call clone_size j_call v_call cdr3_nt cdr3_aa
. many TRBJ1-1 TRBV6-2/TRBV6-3 TGTGCCAGCAGTTACGTCGGCACTGAAGCTTTCTTT CASSYVGTEAFF
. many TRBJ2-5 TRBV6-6 TGTGCCAGCAGGGGGTTGACAGCGCCCCAAGAGACCCAGTACTTC CASRGLTAPQETQYF
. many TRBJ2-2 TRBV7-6 TGTGCCAGCAGCTTGGTCGGCGGCACTGGGAACACCGGGGAGCTGTTTTTT CASSLVGGTGNTGELFF
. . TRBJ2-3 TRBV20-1 TGCAGTCTGTGGCGGGGCTCCACAGATACGCAGTATTTT CSLWRGSTDTQYF
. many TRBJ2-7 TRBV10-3 TGTGCCATCAGTCGGGGGCCGGCCGAGCAGTACTTC CAISRGPAEQYF
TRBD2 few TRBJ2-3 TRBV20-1 TGCAGTACCCAAGCGGGGGGGCCGCATACGCAGTATTTT CSTQAGGPHTQYF
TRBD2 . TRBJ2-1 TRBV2 TGTGCCAGCAGGGGTAGTCCCGGGACTAGCGGGGGCCCTAACAATGAGCAGTTCTTC CASRGSPGTSGGPNNEQFF
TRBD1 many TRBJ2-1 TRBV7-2 TGTGCCAGCAGCCCGACAGGGTATAGCAATGAGCAGTTCTTC CASSPTGYSNEQFF
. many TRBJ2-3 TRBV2 TGTGCCAGCAGTGACAAGGGAATGGGAACGCAGTATTTT CASSDKGMGTQYF
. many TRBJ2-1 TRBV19 TGTGCCAGTAGTGGGCGGAGGGTAGGGGACCCGTTATACAATGAGCAGTTCTTC CASSGRRVGDPLYNEQFF
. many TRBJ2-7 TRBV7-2 TGTGCCAGCAGCTTAGGTACGACAGGATCTTCCTACGAGCAGTACTTC CASSLGTTGSSYEQYF
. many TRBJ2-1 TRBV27 TGTGCCAGCGGGTGGGGAGACCTCTCCTACAATGAGCAGTTCTTC CASGWGDLSYNEQFF
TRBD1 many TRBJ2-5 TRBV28 TGTGCCACCGAATTAGGGACAGGGGTAGATGGAGAGACCCAGTACTTC CATELGTGVDGETQYF
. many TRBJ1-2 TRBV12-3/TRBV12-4 TGTGCCAGCAGTCAACGGGGTAGGGGCGGCTACACCTTC CASSQRGRGGYTF
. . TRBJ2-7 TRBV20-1 TGCAGTGCTAGAGCGGGGGGCCACGAGCAGTACTTC CSARAGGHEQYF
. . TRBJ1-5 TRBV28 TGTGCCAGCACCCCGCCGGGTGATAGCAATCAGCCCCAGCATTTT CASTPPGDSNQPQHF
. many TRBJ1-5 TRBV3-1 TGTGCCAGCAGCCAAGATCTGGTTAGCAATCAGCCCCAGCATTTT CASSQDLVSNQPQHF
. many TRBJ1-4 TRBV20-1 TGCAGTGCTACAGACAGGTGGCATGAAAAACTGTTTTTT CSATDRWHEKLFF
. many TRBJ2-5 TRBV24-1 TGTGCCACCAGTGAAGTGGGTCAGGGGGAGACCCAGTACTTC CATSEVGQGETQYF
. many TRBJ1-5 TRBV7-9 TGTGCCAGCAGCTCAAGGACGGGGAATCAGCCCCAGCATTTT CASSSRTGNQPQHF
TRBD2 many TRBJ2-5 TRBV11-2 TGTGCCAGCAGCCATCTACTAGCGGGGGAAGAAGAGACCCAGTACTTC CASSHLLAGEEETQYF
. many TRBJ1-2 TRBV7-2 TGTGCCAGCAGCTTACCTGAGAGGACCATCAACTATGGCTACACCTTC CASSLPERTINYGYTF
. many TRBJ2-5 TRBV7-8 TGTGCCAGCAGCCAAAAGGGGACTTGGCAAGAGACCCAGTACTTC CASSQKGTWQETQYF
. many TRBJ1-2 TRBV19 TGTGCCAGTACCTACCGGAGGGGTTGGTCCTATGGCTACACCTTC CASTYRRGWSYGYTF
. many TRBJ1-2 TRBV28 TGTGCCAGCAGTGAACAACAGGACAGCACCTTC CASSEQQDSTF
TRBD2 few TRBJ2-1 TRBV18 TGTGCCAGCTCACCACTGGGCCGGGAGGGTGAGCAGTTCTTC CASSPLGREGEQFF
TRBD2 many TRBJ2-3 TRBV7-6 TGTGCCAGCAGCTTCGGGACTAGCGGGGGGATCACAGATACGCAGTATTTT CASSFGTSGGITDTQYF
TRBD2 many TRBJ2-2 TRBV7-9 TGTGCCAGCAGCTCGGGACTAGTTAACACCGGGGAGCTGTTTTTT CASSSGLVNTGELFF
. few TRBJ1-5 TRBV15 TGTGCCACCAGCAGAGAAGGAGGAGTGAGCAATCAGCCCCAGCATTTT CATSREGGVSNQPQHF
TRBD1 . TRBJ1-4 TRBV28 TGTGCCAGCACCACGACAGGGAATAATGAAAAACTGTTTTTT CASTTTGNNEKLFF
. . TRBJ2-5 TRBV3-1 TGTGCCAGCAGCCTCAGGTGGGCCCCTCCGTACTTC CASSLRWAPPYF
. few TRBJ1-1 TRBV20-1 TGCAGTGCAAGAGGGGAGGTAGGCACTGAAGCTTTCTTT CSARGEVGTEAFF
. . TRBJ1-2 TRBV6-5 TGTGCCAGCACCCACAGGAACTATGGCTACACCTTC CASTHRNYGYTF
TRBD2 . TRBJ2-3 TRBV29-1 TGCAGCGTCCTTAGCGGGGGGCTCACAGATACGCAGTATTTT CSVLSGGLTDTQYF
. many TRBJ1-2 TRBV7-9 TGTGCCAGCAGCCCCATTGGGCCTTATGGCTACACCTTC CASSPIGPYGYTF
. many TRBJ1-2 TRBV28 TGTGCCAGCAGTCCCGGCGGGGGGAGGAATGGCTACACCTTC CASSPGGGRNGYTF
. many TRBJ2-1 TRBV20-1 TGCAGTCCCGAGGGGGGGGCGTCCTACAATGAGCAGTTCTTC CSPEGGASYNEQFF
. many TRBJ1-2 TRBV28 TGTGCCAGCACGGGGGCCCGTTACTATGGCTACACCTTC CASTGARYYGYTF
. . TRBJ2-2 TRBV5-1 TGCGCCAGCAGCGTCCAACCCGGGGCAAACACCGGGGAGCTGTTTTTT CASSVQPGANTGELFF
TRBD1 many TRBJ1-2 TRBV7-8 TGTGCCAGCAGCTTAGACAGGGGGCACTATGGCTACACCTTC CASSLDRGHYGYTF
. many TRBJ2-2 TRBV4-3 TGCGCCAGCAGCCAAGCTACTCCCGGGGAGCTGTTTTTT CASSQATPGELFF
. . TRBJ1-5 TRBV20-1 TGCAGTGCTAGCCAATCAGGGATTCAGCCCCAGCATTTT CSASQSGIQPQHF
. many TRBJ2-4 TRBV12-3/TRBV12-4 TGTGCCAGCGCGGTAGGAAGCAAAAACATTCAGTACTTC CASAVGSKNIQYF
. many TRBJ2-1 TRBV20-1 TGCAGTACCGTCCGGGGAGCGAGCAATGAGCAGTTCTTC CSTVRGASNEQFF
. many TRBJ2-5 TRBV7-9 TGTGCCAGCAGTCTTGGGCAGGGCCACGATGGGGAGACCCAGTACTTC CASSLGQGHDGETQYF
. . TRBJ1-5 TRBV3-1 TGTGCCAGCAGCCAAATCCGGGCCCTCTCGCTGATCATGCATTTT CASSQIRALSLIMHF
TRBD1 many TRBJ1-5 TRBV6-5 TGTGCCAGCAGTCGGACAGGGTTCGGCAATCAGCCCCAGCATTTT CASSRTGFGNQPQHF
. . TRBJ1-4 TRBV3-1 TGTGCCAGCAGCCAGGGGGGGAGGAAGAATGAAAAACTGTTTTTT CASSQGGRKNEKLFF